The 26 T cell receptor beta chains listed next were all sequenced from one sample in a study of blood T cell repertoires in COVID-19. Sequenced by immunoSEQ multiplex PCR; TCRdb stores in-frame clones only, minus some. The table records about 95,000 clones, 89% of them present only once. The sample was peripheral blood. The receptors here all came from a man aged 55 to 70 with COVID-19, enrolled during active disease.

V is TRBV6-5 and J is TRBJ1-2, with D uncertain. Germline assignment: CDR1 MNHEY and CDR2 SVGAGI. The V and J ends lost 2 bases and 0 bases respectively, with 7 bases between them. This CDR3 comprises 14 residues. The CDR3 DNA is TGTGCCAGCAGTTACGACATAGCTAACTATGGCTACACCTTC. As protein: CASSYDIANYGYTF.

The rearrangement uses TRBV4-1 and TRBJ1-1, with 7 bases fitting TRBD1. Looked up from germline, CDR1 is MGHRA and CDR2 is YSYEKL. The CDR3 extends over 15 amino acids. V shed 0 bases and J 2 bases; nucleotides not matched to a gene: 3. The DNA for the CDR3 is TGCGCCAGCAGCCAAGACCGACAGGGAAACACTGAAGCTTTCTTT. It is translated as CASSQDRQGNTEAFF.

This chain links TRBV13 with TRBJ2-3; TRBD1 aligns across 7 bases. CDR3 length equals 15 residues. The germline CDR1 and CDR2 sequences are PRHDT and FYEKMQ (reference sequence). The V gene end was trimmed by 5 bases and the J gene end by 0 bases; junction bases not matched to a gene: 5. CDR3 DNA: TGTGCCAGCAGCACTGAACAGGGGAGCACAGATACGCAGTATTTT. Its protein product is CASSTEQGSTDTQYF. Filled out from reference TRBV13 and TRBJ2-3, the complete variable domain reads AAGVIQSPRHLIKEKRETATLKCYPIPRHDTVYWYQQGPGQDPQFLISFYEKMQSDKGSIPDRFSAQQFSDYHSELNMSSLELGDSALYFCASSTEQGSTDTQYFGPGTRLTVL.

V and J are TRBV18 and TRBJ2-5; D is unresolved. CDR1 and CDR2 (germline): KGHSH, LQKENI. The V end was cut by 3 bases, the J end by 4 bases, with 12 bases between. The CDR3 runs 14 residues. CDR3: CASSPPRVGETQYF. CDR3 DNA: TGTGCCAGCTCACCTCCTCGGGTCGGAGAGACCCAGTACTTC.

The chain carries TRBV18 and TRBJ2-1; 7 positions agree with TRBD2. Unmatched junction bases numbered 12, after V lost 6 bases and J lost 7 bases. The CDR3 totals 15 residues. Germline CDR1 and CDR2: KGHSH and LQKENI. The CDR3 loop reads CASSRYSGSGNEQFF. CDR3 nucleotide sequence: TGTGCCAGCTCGCGATATAGCGGGTCGGGGAATGAGCAGTTCTTC. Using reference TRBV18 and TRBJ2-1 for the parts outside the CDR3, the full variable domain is NAGVMQNPRHLVRRRGQEARLRCSPMKGHSHVYWYRQLPEEGLKFMVYLQKENIIDESGMPKERFSAEFPKEGPSILRIQQVVRGDSAAYFCASSRYSGSGNEQFFGPGTRLTVL.

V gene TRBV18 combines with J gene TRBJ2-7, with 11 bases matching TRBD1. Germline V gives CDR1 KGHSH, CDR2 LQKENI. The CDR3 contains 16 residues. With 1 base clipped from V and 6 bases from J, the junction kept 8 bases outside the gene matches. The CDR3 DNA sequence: TGTGCCAGCTCACCACTCGGGACAGGGGGTACGCTCGAGCAGTACTTC. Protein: CASSPLGTGGTLEQYF. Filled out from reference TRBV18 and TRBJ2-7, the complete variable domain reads NAGVMQNPRHLVRRRGQEARLRCSPMKGHSHVYWYRQLPEEGLKFMVYLQKENIIDESGMPKERFSAEFPKEGPSILRIQQVVRGDSAAYFCASSPLGTGGTLEQYFGPGTRLTVT.

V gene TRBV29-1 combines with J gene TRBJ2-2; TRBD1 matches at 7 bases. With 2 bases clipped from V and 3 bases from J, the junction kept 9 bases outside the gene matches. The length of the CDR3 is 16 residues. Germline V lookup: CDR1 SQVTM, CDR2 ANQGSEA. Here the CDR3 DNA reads TGCAGCGTTGAAAGGGCAGAGGGGGCGGACACCGGGGAGCTGTTTTTT. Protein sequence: CSVERAEGADTGELFF.

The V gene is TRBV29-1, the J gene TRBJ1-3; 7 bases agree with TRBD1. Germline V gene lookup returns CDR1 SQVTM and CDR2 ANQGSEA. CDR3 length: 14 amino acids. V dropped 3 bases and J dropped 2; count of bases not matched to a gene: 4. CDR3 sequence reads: CSVEGTVAGNTIYF. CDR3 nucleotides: TGCAGCGTTGAGGGGACAGTTGCTGGAAACACCATATATTTT.

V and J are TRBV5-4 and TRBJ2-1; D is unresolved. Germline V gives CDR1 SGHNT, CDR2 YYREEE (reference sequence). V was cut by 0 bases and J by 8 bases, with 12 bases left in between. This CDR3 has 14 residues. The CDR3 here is CASSLDLESHEQFF. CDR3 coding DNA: TGTGCCAGCAGCTTGGATTTAGAAAGCCATGAGCAGTTCTTC. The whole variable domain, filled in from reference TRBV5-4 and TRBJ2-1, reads ETGVTQSPTHLIKTRGQQVTLRCSSQSGHNTVSWYQQALGQGPQFIFQYYREEENGRGNFPPRFSGLQFPNYSSELNVNALELDDSALYLCASSLDLESHEQFFGPGTRLTVL.

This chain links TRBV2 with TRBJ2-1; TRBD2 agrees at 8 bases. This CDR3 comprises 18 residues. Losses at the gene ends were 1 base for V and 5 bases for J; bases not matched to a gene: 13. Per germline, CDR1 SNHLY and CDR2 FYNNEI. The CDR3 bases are TGTGCCAGCAGTGAAGATCCTACTAGCGGAGATTTAAACAATGAGCAGTTCTTC. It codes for CASSEDPTSGDLNNEQFF. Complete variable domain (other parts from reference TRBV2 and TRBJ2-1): EPEVTQTPSHQVTQMGQEVILRCVPISNHLYFYWYRQILGQKVEFLVSFYNNEISEKSEIFDDQFSVERPDGSNFTLKIRSTKLEDSAMYFCASSEDPTSGDLNNEQFFGPGTRLTVL.

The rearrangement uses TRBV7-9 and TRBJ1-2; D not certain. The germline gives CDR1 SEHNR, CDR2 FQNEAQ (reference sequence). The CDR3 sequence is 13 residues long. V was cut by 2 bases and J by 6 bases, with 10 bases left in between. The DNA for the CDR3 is TGTGCCAGCAGCTTATGGCAGGATGATGGCTACACCTTC. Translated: CASSLWQDDGYTF.

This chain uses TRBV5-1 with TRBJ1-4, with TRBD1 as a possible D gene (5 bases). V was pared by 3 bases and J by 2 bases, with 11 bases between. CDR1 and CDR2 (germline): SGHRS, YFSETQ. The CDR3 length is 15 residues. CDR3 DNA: TGCGCCAGCAGCTCCTCGACAGAGACTAATGAAAAACTGTTTTTT. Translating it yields CASSSSTETNEKLFF.

This CDR3 reads CASSEGFGGSWDEQYF. DNA for the CDR3: TGTGCCAGCAGTGAAGGGTTCGGGGGGAGTTGGGACGAGCAGTACTTC. This sequence joins TRBV6-1 and TRBJ2-7, with 7 bases identical to TRBD2. This CDR3 comprises 16 residues. V shed 1 base, J shed 5 bases, and the junction held 11 bases outside the gene matches. Looked up from germline, CDR1 is MNHNS and CDR2 is SASEGT.

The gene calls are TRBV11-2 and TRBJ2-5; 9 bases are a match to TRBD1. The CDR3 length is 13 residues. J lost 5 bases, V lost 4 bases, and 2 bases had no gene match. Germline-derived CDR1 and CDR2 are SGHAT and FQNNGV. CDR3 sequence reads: CASSYTGGETQYF. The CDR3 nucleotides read TGTGCCAGCAGCTATACAGGGGGCGAGACCCAGTACTTC.

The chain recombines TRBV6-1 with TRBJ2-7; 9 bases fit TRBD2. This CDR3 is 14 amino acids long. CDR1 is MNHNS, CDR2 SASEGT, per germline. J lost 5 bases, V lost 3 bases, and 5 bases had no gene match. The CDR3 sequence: CASSEVAGDDEQYF. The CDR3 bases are TGTGCCAGCAGTGAGGTAGCGGGAGACGACGAGCAGTACTTC.

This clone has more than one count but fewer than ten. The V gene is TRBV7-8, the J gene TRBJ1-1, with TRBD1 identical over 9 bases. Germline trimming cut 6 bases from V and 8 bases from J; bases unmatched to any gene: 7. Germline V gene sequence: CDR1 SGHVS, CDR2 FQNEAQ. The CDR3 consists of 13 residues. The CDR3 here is CASSLRTGVEAFF. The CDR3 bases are TGTGCCAGCAGTCTACGGACAGGGGTGGAAGCTTTCTTT.

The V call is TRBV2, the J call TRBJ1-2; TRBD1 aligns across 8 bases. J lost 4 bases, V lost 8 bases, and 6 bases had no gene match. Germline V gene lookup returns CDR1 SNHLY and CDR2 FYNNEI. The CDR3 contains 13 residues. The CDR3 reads CASPGGGGYGYTF. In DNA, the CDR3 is TGTGCCAGCCCAGGGGGCGGTGGCTATGGCTACACCTTC.

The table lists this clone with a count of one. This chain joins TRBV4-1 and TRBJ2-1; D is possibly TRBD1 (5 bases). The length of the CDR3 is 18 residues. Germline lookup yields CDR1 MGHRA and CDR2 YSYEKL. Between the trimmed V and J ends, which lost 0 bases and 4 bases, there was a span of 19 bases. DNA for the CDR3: TGCGCCAGCAGCCAAGATCGGGTGGGGCAGGGAAAGTACAATGAGCAGTTCTTC. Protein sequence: CASSQDRVGQGKYNEQFF.

CDR3 DNA: TGTGCCAGCAGCTTAGAACCGGGACTAGGGAATGAGCAGTTCTTC. Translation gives CASSLEPGLGNEQFF. The chain has TRBV11-2 and TRBJ2-1; TRBD2 agrees at 8 bases. The CDR3 runs 15 residues. V shed 0 bases, J shed 7 bases, and the junction held 5 bases outside the gene matches. CDR1 and CDR2 from the germline V gene are SGHAT and FQNNGV.

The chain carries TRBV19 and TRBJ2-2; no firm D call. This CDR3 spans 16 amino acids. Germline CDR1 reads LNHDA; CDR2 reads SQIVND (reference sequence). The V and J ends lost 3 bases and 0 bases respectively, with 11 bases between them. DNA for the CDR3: TGTGCCAGTAGTATGATAGGAGATTCGAACACCGGGGAGCTGTTTTTT. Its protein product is CASSMIGDSNTGELFF.

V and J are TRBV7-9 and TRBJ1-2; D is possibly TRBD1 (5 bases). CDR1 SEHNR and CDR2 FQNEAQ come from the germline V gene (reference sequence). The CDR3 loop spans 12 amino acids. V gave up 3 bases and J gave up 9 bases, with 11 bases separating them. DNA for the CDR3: TGTGCCAGCAGCTTGACAGTGAACAGCTACACCTTC. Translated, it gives CASSLTVNSYTF.

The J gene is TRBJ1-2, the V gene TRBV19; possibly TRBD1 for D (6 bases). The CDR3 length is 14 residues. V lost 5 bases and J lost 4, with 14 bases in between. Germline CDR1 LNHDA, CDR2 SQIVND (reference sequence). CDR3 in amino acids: CASSSQGRGYGYTF. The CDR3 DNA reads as TGTGCCAGTAGTTCACAGGGTCGGGGCTATGGCTACACCTTC.

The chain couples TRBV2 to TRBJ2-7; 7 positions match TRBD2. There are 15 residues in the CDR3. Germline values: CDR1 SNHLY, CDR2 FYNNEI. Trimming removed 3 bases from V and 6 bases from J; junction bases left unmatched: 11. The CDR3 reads CASSELGGLPGEQYF. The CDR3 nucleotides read TGTGCCAGCAGTGAGTTGGGGGGACTACCGGGCGAGCAGTACTTC.

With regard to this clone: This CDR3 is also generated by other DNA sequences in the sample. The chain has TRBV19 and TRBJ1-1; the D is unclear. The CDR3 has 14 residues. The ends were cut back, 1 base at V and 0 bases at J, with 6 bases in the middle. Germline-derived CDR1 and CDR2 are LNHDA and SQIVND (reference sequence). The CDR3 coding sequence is TGTGCCAGTAGTATAGGAGGCATGAACACTGAAGCTTTCTTT. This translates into CASSIGGMNTEAFF.

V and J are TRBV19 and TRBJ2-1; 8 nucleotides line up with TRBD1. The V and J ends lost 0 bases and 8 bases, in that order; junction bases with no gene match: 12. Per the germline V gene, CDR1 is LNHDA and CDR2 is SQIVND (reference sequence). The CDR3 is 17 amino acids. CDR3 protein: CASSIDLGRGRRDEQFF. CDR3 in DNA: TGTGCCAGTAGTATAGATCTGGGCAGGGGGCGTCGAGATGAGCAGTTCTTC.

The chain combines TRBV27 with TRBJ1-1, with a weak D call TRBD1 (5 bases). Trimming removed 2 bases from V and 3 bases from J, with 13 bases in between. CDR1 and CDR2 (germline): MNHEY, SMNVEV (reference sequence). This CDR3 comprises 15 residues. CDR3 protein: CASSLVGGSYTEAFF. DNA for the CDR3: TGTGCCAGCAGTTTAGTCGGGGGGAGTTACACTGAAGCTTTCTTT.